This is a list of T cell receptor beta chains from one sample in a study of shared clonotypes between healthy human individuals. Sequenced by immunoSEQ multiplex PCR; TCRdb stores in-frame clones only, minus some. The profile shows approximately 2,000,000 clones, 80% to 95% of them singletons. The specimen sequenced was naive CD8+ T cells from PBMCs. The receptors were gathered from a man between 18 and 35 years old in good health. Some clones in this sample may be carry-over from other donors' samples. CDR3s include the opening cysteine and the closing phenylalanine or tryptophan. Fields, in order: V gene, J gene, clone size, D gene, CDR3 protein, CDR3 DNA. A D gene is named only where the DNA matches it firmly. Only part of the rows carry a size: once, few, many, or a class if the clone is expanded.

TRBV15	TRBJ1-1	NA	TRBD1	CATSRYRGNTEAFF	TGTGCCACCAGCAGATACAGGGGGAACACTGAAGCTTTCTTT
TRBV9	TRBJ2-5	NA	TRBD1	CASSAGQAQETQYF	TGTGCCAGCAGCGCGGGACAGGCACAAGAGACCCAGTACTTC
TRBV7-9	TRBJ2-7	once	NA	CASSLASPVSPYEQYF	TGTGCCAGCAGCTTAGCTAGCCCAGTTTCCCCCTACGAGCAGTACTTC
TRBV7-9	TRBJ2-7	NA	TRBD2	CASSLERAGATYEQYF	TGTGCCAGCAGCTTAGAGAGGGCGGGAGCAACCTACGAGCAGTACTTC
TRBV15	TRBJ1-5	NA	TRBD1	CATSRTRTGRGQPQHF	TGTGCCACCAGCCGGACCCGGACAGGGCGAGGGCAGCCCCAGCATTTT
TRBV7-2	TRBJ2-1	NA	TRBD2	CASSGGPRRLAGNEQFF	TGTGCCAGCAGCGGAGGACCGCGAAGGCTAGCGGGAAATGAGCAGTTCTTC
TRBV20-1	TRBJ2-7	NA	TRBD1	CSAQDRVEQYF	TGCAGTGCCCAGGACAGGGTCGAGCAGTACTTC
TRBV5-1	TRBJ2-7	NA	TRBD1	CASSPGQGGMAGGTPYEQYF	TGCGCCAGCAGCCCCGGACAGGGGGGTATGGCGGGGGGTACACCCTACGAGCAGTACTTC
TRBV19	TRBJ2-7	NA	NA	CASSMVGGRHEQYF	TGTGCCAGTAGTATGGTGGGGGGTCGGCACGAGCAGTACTTC
TRBV19	TRBJ2-1	NA	NA	CASSWTTNNEQFF	TGTGCCAGTAGTTGGACTACCAACAATGAGCAGTTCTTC
TRBV5-1	TRBJ2-1	NA	NA	CASSLAGFYNEQFF	TGCGCCAGCAGCTTGGCAGGTTTCTACAATGAGCAGTTCTTC
TRBV11-3	TRBJ1-1	once	NA	CASSPRWGTEAFF	TGTGCCAGCAGCCCGAGGTGGGGCACTGAAGCTTTCTTT
TRBV27	TRBJ2-3	NA	TRBD1	CASLPDRRTDTQYF	TGTGCCAGCCTCCCGGACAGGCGCACAGATACGCAGTATTTT
TRBV12-5	TRBJ1-2	NA	NA	CASGWEEEGDGYTF	TGTGCTAGTGGCTGGGAGGAGGAAGGAGATGGCTACACCTTC
TRBV9	TRBJ2-3	NA	TRBD1	CASSVEGQGADTQYF	TGTGCCAGCAGCGTAGAGGGACAGGGTGCAGATACGCAGTATTTT
TRBV6-4	TRBJ2-2	NA	NA	CASSVGDRRGGGELFF	TGTGCCAGCAGTGTGGGAGACAGGCGTGGAGGCGGGGAGCTGTTTTTT
TRBV27	TRBJ2-7	NA	NA	CASSLRAGTVSSYEQYF	TGTGCCAGCAGCCTAAGAGCCGGGACTGTTAGTTCCTACGAGCAGTACTTC
TRBV7-6	TRBJ2-1	NA	NA	CASSLQSGEQFF	TGTGCCAGCAGCTTACAGAGTGGGGAGCAGTTCTTC
TRBV9	TRBJ2-1	NA	NA	CASSQSGEQFF	TGTGCCAGCAGTCAGTCTGGAGAGCAGTTCTTC
TRBV5-1	TRBJ2-3	once	NA	CASSGLNPVPTDTQYF	TGCGCCAGCAGCGGACTCAACCCCGTCCCCACAGATACGCAGTATTTT
TRBV29-1	TRBJ2-6	NA	TRBD1	CSVTGDGANVLTF	TGCAGCGTGACAGGGGACGGGGCCAACGTCCTGACTTTC